These 23 T cell receptor beta chains came from one sample sequenced in a study of T cells in Graves' hyperthyroidism and ophthalmopathy. Using RNA transcripts as the source, TCR beta CDR3 regions were amplified. Primed by the HTBI set, a first-round RT-PCR was run on the TCR CDR3. TCRdb reanalysed the multiplex PCR reads using MiXCR and keeps one entry per CDR3 protein. Of roughly 650,000 distinct CDR3 sequences listed, about a sixth are singletons. Sequencing was carried out using blood. These receptors were collected from a woman aged 40 to 50 with Graves' ophthalmopathy.

The chain uses TRBV7-8 and TRBJ1-2, with 7 bases lining up with TRBD1. There are 15 residues in the CDR3. The V gene's germline CDR1 is SGHVS and CDR2 FQNEAQ. The trim removed 4 bases at V and 4 bases at J, leaving 9 bases unmatched. The CDR3 nucleotides are TGTGCCAGCAGCTCCCCGGGACAGAGCATCTATGGCTACACCTTC. It encodes CASSSPGQSIYGYTF.

In this sample, this clonotype turned up a few times. The genes are TRBV11-2 and TRBJ1-4; 7 bases are shared with TRBD1. Trimming cost V 4 bases and J 0 bases; bases outside gene matches: 8. This CDR3 has 17 amino acids. The germline CDR1 and CDR2 sequences are SGHAT and FQNNGV. The CDR3: CASSSPNQGATNEKLFF. For the CDR3, the DNA is TGTGCCAGCAGCTCTCCCAACCAGGGGGCAACTAATGAAAAACTGTTTTTT.

This clonotype was seen at least ten times. V usage is TRBV12-3 or TRBV12-4 and J usage is TRBJ1-4; 7 bases agree with TRBD1. V dropped 5 bases and J dropped 4; count of bases not matched to a gene: 7. The CDR3 contains 15 residues. The CDR3 coding sequence is TGTGCCAGCAGTATCGCCGGGACAGTTAATGAAAAACTGTTTTTT. Amino acid sequence: CASSIAGTVNEKLFF.

The count of this clonotype is one. CDR3 protein: CASSFSGGRQPQHF. In DNA, the CDR3 is TGTGCCAGCAGCTTTTCAGGGGGAAGGCAGCCCCAGCATTTT. The chain employs TRBV5-6 and TRBJ1-5; the match to TRBD1 covers 7 bases. There are 14 residues in the CDR3. V dropped 2 bases and J dropped 7; count of bases not matched to a gene: 6. Germline V gene lookup returns CDR1 SGHDT and CDR2 YYEEEE. Based on the CDR3 plus reference TRBV5-6 and TRBJ1-5, the full variable domain is DAGVTQSPTHLIKTRGQQVTLRCSPKSGHDTVSWYQQALGQGPQFIFQYYEEEERQRGNFPDRFSGHQFPNYSSELNVNALLLGDSALYLCASSFSGGRQPQHFGDGTRLSIL.

This clonotype was recorded at least ten times. The chain joins TRBV11-1 to TRBJ1-1, with D perhaps matching TRBD1 (5 bases). Trimming took 1 base from V and 5 from J, leaving 11 bases between them. This CDR3 has 14 amino acids. CDR1 and CDR2 from the germline V gene are SGHAT and FQDESV (reference sequence). CDR3 sequence reads: CASSLDGGGTEAFF. The CDR3 DNA reads TGTGCCAGCAGCTTAGACGGGGGAGGAACTGAAGCTTTCTTT.

This clonotype was detected many times. This chain joins TRBV20-1 and TRBJ1-1; tentatively, D is TRBD1 (6 bases). Trimming cost V 2 bases and J 6 bases, with 19 bases left between them. Germline CDR1 DFQATT, CDR2 SNEGSKA (reference sequence). The CDR3 totals 15 residues. CDR3 coding DNA: TGCAGTGCTAGACAGGGGACCAAACGAGACGCTGAAGCTTTCTTT. The encoded protein is CSARQGTKRDAEAFF.

This clonotype was counted between two and nine times. The CDR3 bases are TGTGCCAGCAGCTCGAATTTGGGGACCCAGTACTTC. This codes for CASSSNLGTQYF. The chain employs TRBV7-9 and TRBJ2-5; D not resolved. V was cut by 4 bases and J by 7 bases, with 10 bases left in between. The CDR3 totals 12 residues. From germline, CDR1 is SEHNR and CDR2 FQNEAQ (reference sequence).

There are many counts of this clonotype. This chain joins TRBV28 and TRBJ2-7, with D perhaps matching TRBD1 (6 bases). Trimming removed 3 bases at V and 0 bases at J, with 9 bases between. This CDR3 comprises 14 residues. Germline-derived CDR1 and CDR2 are MDHEN and SYDVKM. CDR3 DNA: TGTGCCAGCAGTTTGAGGACAGTCTCCTACGAGCAGTACTTC. This encodes CASSLRTVSYEQYF.

At least ten counts were recorded for this clonotype. The chain is built from TRBV28 and TRBJ1-5, with D hard to call. CDR3 size: 15 residues. Trimming cost V 7 bases and J 5 bases, with 18 bases left between them. CDR1 and CDR2 (germline): MDHEN, SYDVKM. CDR3 in DNA: TGTGCCAGCACCGACCCGGTAGGGAACGATCAGCCCCAGCATTTT. Its translation is CASTDPVGNDQPQHF.

In this sample, this clonotype turned up many times. The chain links TRBV30 to TRBJ1-1, with 7 nucleotides matching TRBD1. The CDR3 totals 15 residues. Germline V gene sequence: CDR1 GTSNPN, CDR2 SVGIG (reference sequence). V lost 5 bases to trimming and J lost 0 bases; unmatched junction nucleotides: 9. The CDR3 sequence is CAWRRGRFVNTEAFF. CDR3 nucleotide sequence: TGTGCCTGGCGAAGGGGGCGATTTGTGAACACTGAAGCTTTCTTT.

This clonotype has just one count. This chain uses TRBV6-2 or TRBV6-3 with TRBJ2-1; D unresolved. This CDR3 has 14 residues. The V and J ends lost 10 bases and 7 bases respectively, with 20 bases between them. Germline CDR1 MNHEY, CDR2 SVGEGT. The CDR3 coding sequence is TGTGCCACCTCAACCCTTTACGGTGGTAATGAGCAGTTCTTC. Amino acids: CATSTLYGGNEQFF.

The V call is TRBV20-1, the J call TRBJ1-1; D ambiguous. The germline gives CDR1 DFQATT, CDR2 SNEGSKA (reference sequence). CDR3 length: 14 amino acids. Trimming took off 0 bases at V and 3 bases at J, with 11 bases between the two ends. This CDR3 reads CSARDRAGDTEAFF. CDR3 nucleotides: TGCAGTGCTAGAGATCGAGCGGGAGACACTGAAGCTTTCTTT.

This clonotype was seen many times. The rearrangement uses TRBV11-1 and TRBJ2-1, with TRBD2 identical over 11 bases. CDR3 length: 15 residues. Germline V gives CDR1 SGHAT, CDR2 FQDESV (reference sequence). Unmatched junction bases numbered 6, after V lost 4 bases and J lost 7 bases. The DNA for the CDR3 is TGTGCCAGCAGCTCGGCACTAGCGGGAGCAAATGAGCAGTTCTTC. Its protein product is CASSSALAGANEQFF.

V gene TRBV5-1 combines with J gene TRBJ2-1, with D perhaps matching TRBD1 or TRBD2 (5 bases each). Trimming took 1 base from V and 8 from J, leaving 16 bases between them. CDR3 length: 15 residues. The germline gives CDR1 SGHRS, CDR2 YFSETQ. The CDR3 is CASSLSAGTLDEQFF. For the CDR3, the DNA is TGCGCCAGCAGCTTGTCGGCAGGGACCCTCGATGAGCAGTTCTTC. Together with reference TRBV5-1 and TRBJ2-1, the CDR3 gives the full variable domain: KAGVTQTPRYLIKTRGQQVTLSCSPISGHRSVSWYQQTPGQGLQFLFEYFSETQRNKGNFPGRFSGRQFSNSRSEMNVSTLELGDSALYLCASSLSAGTLDEQFFGPGTRLTVL.

This clonotype was seen at least ten times. The rearrangement joins TRBV7-3 to TRBJ2-5, with D possibly matching TRBD1 (5 bases). The V gene's germline CDR1 is SGHTA and CDR2 FQGTGA. V gave up 8 bases and J gave up 2 bases, with 21 bases separating them. CDR3 length: 16 amino acids. The CDR3 sequence is CASPAERITGQETQYF. DNA of the CDR3: TGTGCCAGCCCCGCCGAAAGGATAACAGGTCAAGAGACCCAGTACTTC. Full variable domain (remainder filled in from reference TRBV7-3 and TRBJ2-5): GAGVSQTPSNKVTEKGKYVELRCDPISGHTALYWYRQSLGQGPEFLIYFQGTGAADDSGLPNDRFFAVRPEGSVSTLKIQRTERGDSAVYLCASPAERITGQETQYFGPGTRLLVL.

This clonotype occurred a few times. The genes are TRBV10-3 and TRBJ1-1; D gene uncertain. Deletions cut 5 bases from V and 9 bases from J, with 13 bases between. This CDR3 region has 12 residues. Looked up from germline, CDR1 is ENHRY and CDR2 is SYGVKD. In DNA form, the CDR3 reads TGTGCCATCAGTCCTTCGAATCAGCAAGCTTTCTTT. This codes for CAISPSNQQAFF.

Ten or more counts support this clonotype. The chain joins TRBV28 to TRBJ2-3; unclear D gene. Per the germline V gene, CDR1 is MDHEN and CDR2 is SYDVKM. Trimming took 6 bases from V and 1 from J, leaving 11 bases between them. CDR3 size: 14 residues. CDR3 protein: CASREPFGTDTQYF. CDR3 bases: TGTGCCAGCAGGGAGCCATTCGGCACAGATACGCAGTATTTT.

This chain links TRBV12-3 or TRBV12-4 with TRBJ2-1, with 7 nucleotides matching TRBD2. V shed 1 base and J 9 bases; nucleotides not matched to a gene: 3. The CDR3 contains 13 residues. The CDR3 DNA reads as TGTGCCAGCAGTTTAGGGACTAGTGCTGAGCAGTTCTTC. Amino acids: CASSLGTSAEQFF.

The gene calls are TRBV11-1 and TRBJ2-5; the match to TRBD2 covers 10 bases. CDR1 is SGHAT and CDR2 is FQDESV in the germline V gene (reference sequence). The CDR3 consists of 15 residues. V dropped 6 bases and J dropped 3; count of bases not matched to a gene: 7. The CDR3 is CASSLAGENKETQYF. CDR3 in DNA: TGTGCCAGCAGTCTAGCGGGAGAGAATAAAGAGACCCAGTACTTC.

The V and J genes are TRBV7-9 and TRBJ2-2; TRBD2 aligns across 7 bases. Trimming at V came to 5 bases and at J to 5 bases, leaving 8 bases not matched to a gene. The CDR3 totals 15 residues. Germline V gives CDR1 SEHNR, CDR2 FQNEAQ (reference sequence). CDR3 nucleotide sequence: TGTGCCAGCAGCACCCGGGAGGTCTGGACCGGGGAGCTGTTTTTT. It codes for CASSTREVWTGELFF.

As regards this clonotype: The junction does not match germline at one end; this may be a read error. The chain couples TRBV28 to TRBJ2-3; D is possibly TRBD1 (6 bases). The V gene's germline CDR1 is MDHEN and CDR2 SYDVKM. The CDR3 runs 17 residues. The CDR3 region is CASRSTLGDNRTGTQYF. The DNA for the CDR3 is TGTGCCAGCAGGTCGACCCTAGGGGACAACCGCACAGGTACGCAGTATTTT.

Concerning this clonotype itself: One junction end does not reproduce the germline sequence, and a read error may be involved. V usage is TRBV3-1 and J usage is TRBJ2-3; D remains ambiguous. The CDR3 is made up of 17 amino acids. The V gene's germline CDR1 is LGHDT and CDR2 YNNKEL (reference sequence). The CDR3 DNA follows: TGTGCCAGCGGCCAAGAATATTACAACCCTAGCACAGATACGCAGTATTTT. Translation: CASGQEYYNPSTDTQYF.

In its sample, this clonotype was seen many times. This CDR3 is CASSPSGQHTEAFF. The CDR3 DNA sequence: TGTGCCAGCAGTCCCTCAGGACAGCACACTGAAGCTTTCTTT. This rearrangement joins TRBV27 to TRBJ1-1; TRBD1 is a possible D gene (6 bases). Trimming took off 5 bases at V and 3 bases at J, with 13 bases between the two ends. This CDR3 comprises 14 residues. Germline assignment: CDR1 MNHEY and CDR2 SMNVEV (reference sequence).